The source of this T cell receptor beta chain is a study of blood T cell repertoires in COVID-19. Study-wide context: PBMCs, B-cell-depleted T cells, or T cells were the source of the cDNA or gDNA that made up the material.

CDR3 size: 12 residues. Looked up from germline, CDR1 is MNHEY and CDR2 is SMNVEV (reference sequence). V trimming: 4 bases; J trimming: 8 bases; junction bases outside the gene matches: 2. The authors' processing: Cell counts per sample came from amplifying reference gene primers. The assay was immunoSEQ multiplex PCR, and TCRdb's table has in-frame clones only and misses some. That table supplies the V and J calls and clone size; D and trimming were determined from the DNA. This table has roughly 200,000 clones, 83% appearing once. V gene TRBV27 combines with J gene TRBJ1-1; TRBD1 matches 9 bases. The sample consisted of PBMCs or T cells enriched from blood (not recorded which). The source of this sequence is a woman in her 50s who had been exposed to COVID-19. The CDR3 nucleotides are TGTGCCAGCAGTTACGGGACAGGGGAAGCTTTCTTT. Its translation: CASSYGTGEAFF.